This TCR beta chain appears in the sequencing data of a study of control samples from healthy donors and cancer patients. Clones were sequenced by immunoSEQ multiplex PCR, and TCRdb holds only the in-frame ones, with some missing. Found here are 150,000 to 200,000 clones, roughly 95% of them singletons; the top ten hold approximately 1%. This CDR3 contains 17 residues. Per germline, CDR1 SGHRS and CDR2 YFSETQ. The V end lost 3 bases, the J end lost 3 bases, and 20 bases lay between the germline ends. Sample: blood. This TCR was sampled from a woman younger than 45 in good health. This chain connects TRBV5-1 to TRBJ2-3; possible D gene TRBD1, 6 bases. DNA of the CDR3: TGCGCCAGCAGCTCGAAACCCCGACAGGTGCCGACAGATACGCAGTATTTT. Protein: CASSSKPRQVPTDTQYF.